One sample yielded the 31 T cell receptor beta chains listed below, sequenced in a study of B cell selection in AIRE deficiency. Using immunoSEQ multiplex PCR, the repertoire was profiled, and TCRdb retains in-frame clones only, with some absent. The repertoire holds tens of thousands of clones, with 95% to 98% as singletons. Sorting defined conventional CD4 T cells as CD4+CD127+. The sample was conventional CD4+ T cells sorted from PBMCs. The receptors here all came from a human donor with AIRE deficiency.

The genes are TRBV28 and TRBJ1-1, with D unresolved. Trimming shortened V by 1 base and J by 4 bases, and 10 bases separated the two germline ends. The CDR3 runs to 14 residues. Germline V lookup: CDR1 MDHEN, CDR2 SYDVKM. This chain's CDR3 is CASSLLVGGTEAFF. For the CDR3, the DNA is TGTGCCAGCAGTTTATTGGTGGGTGGCACTGAAGCTTTCTTT.

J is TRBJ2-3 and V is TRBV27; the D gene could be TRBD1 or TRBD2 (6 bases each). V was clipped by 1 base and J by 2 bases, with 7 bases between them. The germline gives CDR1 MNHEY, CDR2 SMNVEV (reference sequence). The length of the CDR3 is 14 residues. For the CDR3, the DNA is TGTGCCAGCAGTTTATGGGGGGCCACAGATACGCAGTATTTT. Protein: CASSLWGATDTQYF.

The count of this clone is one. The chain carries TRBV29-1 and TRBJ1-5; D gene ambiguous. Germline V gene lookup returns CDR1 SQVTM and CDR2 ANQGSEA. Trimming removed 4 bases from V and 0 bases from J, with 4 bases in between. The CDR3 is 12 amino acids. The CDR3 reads CSVGISNQPQHF. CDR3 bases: TGCAGCGTTGGCATTAGCAATCAGCCCCAGCATTTT.

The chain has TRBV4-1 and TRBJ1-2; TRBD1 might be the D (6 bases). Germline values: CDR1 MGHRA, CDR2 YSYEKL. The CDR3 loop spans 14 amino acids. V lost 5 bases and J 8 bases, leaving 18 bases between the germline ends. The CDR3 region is CASSGGARSYGYTF. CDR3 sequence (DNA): TGCGCCAGCAGCGGGGGGGCGAGGAGCTACGGCTACACCTTC.

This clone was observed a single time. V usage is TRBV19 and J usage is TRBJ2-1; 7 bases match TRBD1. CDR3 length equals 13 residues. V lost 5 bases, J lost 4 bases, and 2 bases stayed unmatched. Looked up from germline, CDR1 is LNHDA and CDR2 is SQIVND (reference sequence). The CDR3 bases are TGTGCCAGTAGTGGGACAGCTTACAATGAGCAGTTCTTC. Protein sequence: CASSGTAYNEQFF.

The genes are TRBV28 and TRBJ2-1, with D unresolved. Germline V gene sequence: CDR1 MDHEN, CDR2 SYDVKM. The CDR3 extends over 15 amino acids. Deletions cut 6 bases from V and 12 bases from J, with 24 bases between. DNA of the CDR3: TGTGCCAGCAGGGCCTCCGGACGCTCGGTCATTCGGCAGTTCTTC. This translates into CASRASGRSVIRQFF. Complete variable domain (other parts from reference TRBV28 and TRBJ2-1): DVKVTQSSRYLVKRTGEKVFLECVQDMDHENMFWYRQDPGLGLRLIYFSYDVKMKEKGDIPEGYSVSREKKERFSLILESASTNQTSMYLCASRASGRSVIRQFFGPGTRLTVL.

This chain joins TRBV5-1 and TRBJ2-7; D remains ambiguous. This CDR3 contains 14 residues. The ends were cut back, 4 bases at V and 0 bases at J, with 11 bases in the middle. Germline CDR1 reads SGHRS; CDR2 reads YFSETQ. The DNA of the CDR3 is TGCGCCAGCAGCCAAGAATCGCCCTCCTACGAGCAGTACTTC. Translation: CASSQESPSYEQYF.

The CDR3 nucleotides read TGCGCCAGCAGCCAGGGGACTAGCGAAACCGGCGAGCAGTTCTTC. Protein: CASSQGTSETGEQFF. This chain joins TRBV5-1 and TRBJ2-1; 10 bases match TRBD2. J gave up 10 bases and V 4 bases, and 11 bases lay outside the gene matches. This CDR3 has 15 amino acids. CDR1 is SGHRS, CDR2 YFSETQ, per germline.

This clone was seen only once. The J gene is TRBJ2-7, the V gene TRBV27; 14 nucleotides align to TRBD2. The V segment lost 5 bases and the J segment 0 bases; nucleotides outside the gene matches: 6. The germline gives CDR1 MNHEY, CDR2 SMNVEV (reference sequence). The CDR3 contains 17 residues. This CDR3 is CASSPGLAGDRSYEQYF. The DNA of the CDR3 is TGTGCCAGCAGTCCGGGACTAGCGGGAGACCGCTCCTACGAGCAGTACTTC.

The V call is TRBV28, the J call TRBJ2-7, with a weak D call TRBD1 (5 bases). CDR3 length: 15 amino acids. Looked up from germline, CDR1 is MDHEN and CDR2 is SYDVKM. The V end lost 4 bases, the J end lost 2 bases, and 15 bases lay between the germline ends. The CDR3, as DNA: TGTGCCAGCAGTTCGTACATCGCAGGGACCTACGAGCAGTACTTC. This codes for CASSSYIAGTYEQYF.

The CDR3: CASSQDPFGETQYF. CDR3 nucleotides: TGCGCCAGCAGCCAAGACCCCTTTGGGGAGACCCAGTACTTC. The chain couples TRBV4-1 to TRBJ2-5; D not certain. The V end lost 0 bases, the J end lost 5 bases, and 10 bases lay between the germline ends. CDR3 length: 14 amino acids. The germline gives CDR1 MGHRA, CDR2 YSYEKL.

The CDR3 reads CAWTNRNEQFF. CDR3 nucleotide sequence: TGTGCCTGGACAAACAGAAATGAGCAGTTCTTC. This chain links TRBV30 with TRBJ2-1, with unresolved D. The CDR3 has 11 amino acids. CDR1 GTSNPN and CDR2 SVGIG come from the germline V gene (reference sequence). V was trimmed by 4 bases and J by 7 bases, leaving 8 bases between them.

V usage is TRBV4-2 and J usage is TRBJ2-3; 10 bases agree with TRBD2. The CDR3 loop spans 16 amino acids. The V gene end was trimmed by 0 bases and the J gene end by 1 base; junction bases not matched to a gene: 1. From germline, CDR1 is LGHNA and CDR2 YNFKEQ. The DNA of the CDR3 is TGTGCCAGCAGCCAAGAAGGGACTAGCGGCACAGATACGCAGTATTTT. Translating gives CASSQEGTSGTDTQYF.

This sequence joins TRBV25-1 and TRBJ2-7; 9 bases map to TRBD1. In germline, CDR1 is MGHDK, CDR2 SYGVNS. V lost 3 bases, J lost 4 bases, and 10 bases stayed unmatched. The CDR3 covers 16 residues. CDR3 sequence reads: CASSDRPGQGGYEQYF. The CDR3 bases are TGTGCCAGCAGTGACCGGCCGGGACAGGGAGGATACGAGCAGTACTTC.

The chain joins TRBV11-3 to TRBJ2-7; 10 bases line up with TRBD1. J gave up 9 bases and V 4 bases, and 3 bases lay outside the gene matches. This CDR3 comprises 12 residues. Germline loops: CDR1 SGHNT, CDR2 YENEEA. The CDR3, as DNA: TGTGCCAGCAGCTACGACAGGGGGCTGCAGTACTTC. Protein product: CASSYDRGLQYF.

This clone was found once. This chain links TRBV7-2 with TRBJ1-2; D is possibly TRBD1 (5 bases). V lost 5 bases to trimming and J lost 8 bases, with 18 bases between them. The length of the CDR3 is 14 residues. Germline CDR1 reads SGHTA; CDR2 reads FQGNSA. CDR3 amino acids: CASSIAKNDRGYTF. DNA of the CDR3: TGTGCCAGCAGCATTGCTAAGAATGACAGAGGCTACACCTTC.

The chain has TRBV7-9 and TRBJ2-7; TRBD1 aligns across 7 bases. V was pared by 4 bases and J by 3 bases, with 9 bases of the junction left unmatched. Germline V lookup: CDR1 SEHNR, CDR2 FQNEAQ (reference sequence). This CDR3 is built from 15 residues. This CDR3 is CASSSRGSGIYEQYF. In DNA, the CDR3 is TGTGCCAGCAGCTCCAGGGGGTCCGGTATCTACGAGCAGTACTTC.

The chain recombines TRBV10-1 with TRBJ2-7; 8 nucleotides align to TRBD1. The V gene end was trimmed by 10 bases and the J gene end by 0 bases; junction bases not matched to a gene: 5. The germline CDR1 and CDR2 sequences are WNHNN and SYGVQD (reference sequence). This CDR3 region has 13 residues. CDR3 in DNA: TGCGCCACGGGACAGGCCCGCTCCTACGAGCAGTACTTC. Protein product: CATGQARSYEQYF.

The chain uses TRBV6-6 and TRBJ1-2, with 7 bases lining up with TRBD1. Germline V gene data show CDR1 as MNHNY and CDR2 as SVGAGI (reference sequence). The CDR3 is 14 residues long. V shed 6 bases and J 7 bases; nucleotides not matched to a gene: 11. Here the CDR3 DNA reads TGTGCCAGCAGGCGATACGACAGGGCGGGTGGCTACACCTTC. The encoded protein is CASRRYDRAGGYTF.

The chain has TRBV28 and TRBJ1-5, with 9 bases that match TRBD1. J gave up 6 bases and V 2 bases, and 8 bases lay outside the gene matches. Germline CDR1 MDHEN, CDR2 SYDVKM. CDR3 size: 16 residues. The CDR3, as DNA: TGTGCCAGCAGTTTAACTAACAGGGGGCTGTTTCAGCCCCAGCATTTT. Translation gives CASSLTNRGLFQPQHF.

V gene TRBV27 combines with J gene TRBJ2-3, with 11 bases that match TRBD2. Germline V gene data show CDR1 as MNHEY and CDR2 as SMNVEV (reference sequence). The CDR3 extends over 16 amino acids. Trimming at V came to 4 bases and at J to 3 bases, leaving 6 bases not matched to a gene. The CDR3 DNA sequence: TGTGCCAGCAGTTCGCTAGCGGGAGGCTTTACAGATACGCAGTATTTT. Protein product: CASSSLAGGFTDTQYF.

The CDR3, as DNA: TGCAGCGTTGAAGGACTTGGAGAGACCCAGTACTTC. Amino acid sequence: CSVEGLGETQYF. V and J are TRBV29-1 and TRBJ2-5; the D is unclear. Germline loops: CDR1 SQVTM, CDR2 ANQGSEA. Trimming cost V 1 base and J 4 bases, with 7 bases left between them. CDR3 size: 12 residues.

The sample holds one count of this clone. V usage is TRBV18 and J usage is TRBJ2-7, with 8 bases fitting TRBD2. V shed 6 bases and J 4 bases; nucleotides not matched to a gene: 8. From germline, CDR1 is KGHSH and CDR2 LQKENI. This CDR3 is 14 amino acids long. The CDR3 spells CASSGAGARYEQYF. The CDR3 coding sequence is TGTGCCAGCTCTGGAGCGGGGGCAAGGTACGAGCAGTACTTC.

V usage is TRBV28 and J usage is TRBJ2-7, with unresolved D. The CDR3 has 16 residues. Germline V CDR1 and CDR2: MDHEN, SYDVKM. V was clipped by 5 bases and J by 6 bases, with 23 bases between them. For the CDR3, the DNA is TGTGCCAGCAGTCCTATAAACCCCCTGACCCCGCTCGAGCAGTACTTC. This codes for CASSPINPLTPLEQYF. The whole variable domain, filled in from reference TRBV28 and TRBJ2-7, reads DVKVTQSSRYLVKRTGEKVFLECVQDMDHENMFWYRQDPGLGLRLIYFSYDVKMKEKGDIPEGYSVSREKKERFSLILESASTNQTSMYLCASSPINPLTPLEQYFGPGTRLTVT.

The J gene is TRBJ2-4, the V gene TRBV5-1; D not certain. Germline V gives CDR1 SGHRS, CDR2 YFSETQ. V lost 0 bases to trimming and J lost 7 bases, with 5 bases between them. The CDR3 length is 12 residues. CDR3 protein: CASSLENNIQYF. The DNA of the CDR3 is TGCGCCAGCAGCTTGGAAAACAACATTCAGTACTTC. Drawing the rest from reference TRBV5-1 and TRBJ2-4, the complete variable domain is KAGVTQTPRYLIKTRGQQVTLSCSPISGHRSVSWYQQTPGQGLQFLFEYFSETQRNKGNFPGRFSGRQFSNSRSEMNVSTLELGDSALYLCASSLENNIQYFGAGTRLSVL.

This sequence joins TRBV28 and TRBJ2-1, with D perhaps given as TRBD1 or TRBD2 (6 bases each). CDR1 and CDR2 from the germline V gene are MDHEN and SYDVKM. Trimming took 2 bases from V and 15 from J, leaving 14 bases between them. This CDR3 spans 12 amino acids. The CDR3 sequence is CASSLEGGLVFF. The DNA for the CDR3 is TGTGCCAGCAGTTTAGAGGGGGGCCTGGTGTTCTTC.

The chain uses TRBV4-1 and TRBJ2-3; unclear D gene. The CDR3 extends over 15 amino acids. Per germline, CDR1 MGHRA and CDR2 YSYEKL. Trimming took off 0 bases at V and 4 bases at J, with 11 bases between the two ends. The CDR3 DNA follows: TGCGCCAGCAGCCAAGAGGCTCCAGGAGCAGATACGCAGTATTTT. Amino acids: CASSQEAPGADTQYF.

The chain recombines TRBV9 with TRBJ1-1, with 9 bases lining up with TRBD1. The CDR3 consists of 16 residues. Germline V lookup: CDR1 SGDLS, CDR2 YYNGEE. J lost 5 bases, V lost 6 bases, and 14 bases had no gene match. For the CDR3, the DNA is TGTGCCAGCACCTTACTGGTGACAGGGGGTGATACTGAAGCTTTCTTT. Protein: CASTLLVTGGDTEAFF.

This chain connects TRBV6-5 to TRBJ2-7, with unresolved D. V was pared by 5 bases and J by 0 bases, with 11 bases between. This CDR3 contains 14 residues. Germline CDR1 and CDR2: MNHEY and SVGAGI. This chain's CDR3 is CASSQGGSSYEQYF. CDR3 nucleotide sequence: TGTGCCAGCAGTCAAGGCGGTAGCTCCTACGAGCAGTACTTC.

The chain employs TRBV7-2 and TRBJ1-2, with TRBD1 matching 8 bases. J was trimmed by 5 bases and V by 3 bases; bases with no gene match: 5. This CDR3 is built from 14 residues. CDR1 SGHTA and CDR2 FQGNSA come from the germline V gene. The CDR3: CASSFGDRSYGYTF. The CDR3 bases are TGTGCCAGCAGCTTCGGGGACAGGTCGTATGGCTACACCTTC.

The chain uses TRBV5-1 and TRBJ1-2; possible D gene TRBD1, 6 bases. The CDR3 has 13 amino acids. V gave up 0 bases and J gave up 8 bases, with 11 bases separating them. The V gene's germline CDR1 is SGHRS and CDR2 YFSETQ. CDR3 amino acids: CASSLVAGEGYTF. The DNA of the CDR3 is TGCGCCAGCAGCTTGGTGGCAGGGGAAGGCTACACCTTC.